The 11 T cell receptor beta chains below were found in one sample sequenced in a study of shared clonotypes between healthy human individuals. TCRdb's copy holds only in-frame clones and misses some; the assay was immunoSEQ multiplex PCR. The sample contains about 490,000 clones, approximately 84% of which appear only once. Sample: PBMCs. Receptors were obtained from a woman aged 40-49 years in good health. Some clones in this sample may be carry-over from other donors' samples.

The CDR3 loop is CASSFLLQRGQETQYF. The DNA for the CDR3 is TGTGCCAGCAGTTTCCTACTCCAGCGGGGCCAAGAGACCCAGTACTTC. This sequence joins TRBV28 and TRBJ2-5, with 7 bases aligning to TRBD2. With 3 bases clipped from V and 1 base from J, the junction kept 8 bases outside the gene matches. The CDR3 length is 16 residues. Germline assignment: CDR1 MDHEN and CDR2 SYDVKM. Full variable domain (remainder filled in from reference TRBV28 and TRBJ2-5): DVKVTQSSRYLVKRTGEKVFLECVQDMDHENMFWYRQDPGLGLRLIYFSYDVKMKEKGDIPEGYSVSREKKERFSLILESASTNQTSMYLCASSFLLQRGQETQYFGPGTRLLVL.

This sequence joins TRBV4-3 and TRBJ2-3; no definite D call. Germline-derived CDR1 and CDR2 are LGHNA and YSLEER. This CDR3 has 13 residues. The V end was cut by 0 bases, the J end by 1 base, with 2 bases between. CDR3 residues: CASSQDRTDTQYF. The CDR3 region has the DNA TGCGCCAGCAGCCAAGATCGCACAGATACGCAGTATTTT.

The rearrangement uses TRBV6-1 and TRBJ2-7, with 7 positions matching TRBD2. The CDR3 contains 11 residues. Germline CDR1 reads MNHNS; CDR2 reads SASEGT. The junction had 4 bases not matched to a gene; V was cut back by 8 bases and J by 6 bases. CDR3 in DNA: TGTGCCAGCCGGCGGGGGAGCGAGCAGTACTTC. Translating gives CASRRGSEQYF.

This clone was observed once. The chain has TRBV7-3 and TRBJ1-2, with 7 nucleotides matching TRBD1. This CDR3 has 15 amino acids. The germline V gene encodes CDR1 SGHTA and CDR2 FQGTGA. V lost 6 bases, J lost 4 bases, and 11 bases stayed unmatched. The CDR3 spells CASSPDRAYGYGYTF. In DNA form, the CDR3 reads TGTGCCAGCAGTCCAGACAGGGCGTATGGCTATGGCTACACCTTC.

The chain is built from TRBV27 and TRBJ2-1, with D perhaps being TRBD1 or TRBD2 (5 bases each). The CDR3 contains 16 residues. V was cut by 0 bases and J by 10 bases, with 19 bases left in between. Germline loops: CDR1 MNHEY, CDR2 SMNVEV (reference sequence). CDR3 nucleotide sequence: TGTGCCAGCAGTTTATCCCGAGGGACCCGACTGGGGGAGCAGTTCTTC. The encoded protein is CASSLSRGTRLGEQFF.

The chain uses TRBV19 and TRBJ1-1; 9 nucleotides line up with TRBD1. The CDR3 loop spans 13 amino acids. The V gene's germline CDR1 is LNHDA and CDR2 SQIVND (reference sequence). The J segment lost 4 bases and the V segment lost 4 bases, leaving 1 base of the junction unmatched. As DNA, the CDR3 is TGTGCCAGTAGTAGGGACAGGGTCACTGAAGCTTTCTTT. Translating gives CASSRDRVTEAFF. The variable domain in full, with the rest retrieved from reference TRBV19 and TRBJ1-1, is DGGITQSPKYLFRKEGQNVTLSCEQNLNHDAMYWYRQDPGQGLRLIYYSQIVNDFQKGDIAEGYSVSREKKESFPLTVTSAQKNPTAFYLCASSRDRVTEAFFGQGTRLTVV.

The rearrangement joins TRBV30 to TRBJ2-7; 10 nucleotides match TRBD1. The CDR3 covers 12 residues. Germline CDR1 GTSNPN, CDR2 SVGIG (reference sequence). Written as DNA, the CDR3 is TGTGCGGCGGGGGACAGGGGTTACGAGCAGTACTTC. It specifies CAAGDRGYEQYF.

The chain is built from TRBV6-4 and TRBJ2-2, with D maybe TRBD2 (5 bases). The germline V gene has CDR1 MRHNA and CDR2 SNTAGT. The CDR3 length is 15 residues. V lost 0 bases and J 6 bases, leaving 11 bases between the germline ends. CDR3 nucleotides: TGTGCCAGCAGTGACTCGTCAAGGACTGCCGGGGAGCTGTTTTTT. Its translation: CASSDSSRTAGELFF.

Concerning this clone: A read error is likely here: a far larger clone is one base away. Other nucleotide sequences from this sample produce the same CDR3. This rearrangement joins TRBV7-2 to TRBJ1-2; 7 bases match TRBD1. Germline assignment: CDR1 SGHTA and CDR2 FQGNSA. The CDR3 covers 14 residues. The V and J ends lost 5 bases and 2 bases, in that order; junction bases with no gene match: 5. CDR3 DNA: TGTGCCAGCAGCCCTGACAGGGCAAACTATGGCTACACCTTC. Amino acid sequence: CASSPDRANYGYTF.

The chain has TRBV6-5 and TRBJ2-7; 9 nucleotides align to TRBD2. V gave up 0 bases and J gave up 2 bases; unmatched junction bases: 5. The CDR3 is made up of 16 amino acids. Germline V CDR1 and CDR2: MNHEY, SVGAGI. The CDR3 is CASSYSPTSGAYEQYF. The CDR3 DNA is TGTGCCAGCAGTTACTCGCCGACTAGCGGCGCCTACGAGCAGTACTTC.

The V gene is TRBV5-6, the J gene TRBJ1-3; D uncertain. The CDR3 is made up of 15 amino acids. From germline, CDR1 is SGHDT and CDR2 YYEEEE. V was pared by 5 bases and J by 1 base, with 13 bases between. The CDR3: CASSQIGSSGNTIYF. As DNA, the CDR3 is TGTGCCAGCAGTCAAATCGGCTCATCTGGAAACACCATATATTTT.